This entry lists 8 T cell receptor beta chains sequenced from one sample in a study of CD8+ T cells in alopecia areata. Treatment defined: oral pan-JAK inhibitor, 5-10 mg twice daily. Extraction and reverse transcription of RNA yielded cDNA as the sequencing template. Measured with immunoSEQ multiplex PCR; TCRdb has only the in-frame clones, and not every one. The table shows 200,000 to 250,000 clones, with around 66% occurring only once. Specimen: CD4+ T cells sorted from blood, collected at week 4, from a patient treated with tofacitinib. The receptors here all came from a human donor with alopecia areata.

J is TRBJ1-2 and V is TRBV4-1; D is unresolved. Trimming cost V 1 base and J 8 bases, with 11 bases left between them. The CDR3 runs to 13 residues. Germline V lookup: CDR1 MGHRA, CDR2 YSYEKL. This CDR3 reads CASSQARPSGYTF. DNA of the CDR3: TGCGCCAGCAGCCAAGCTCGCCCGAGCGGCTACACCTTC.

The chain combines TRBV4-3 with TRBJ2-2; D is perhaps TRBD2 (6 bases). The CDR3 consists of 17 residues. CDR1 and CDR2 (germline): LGHNA, YSLEER. Between the trimmed V and J ends, which lost 0 bases and 5 bases, there was a span of 16 bases. This CDR3 is CASSQDFGGSATGELFF. CDR3 in DNA: TGCGCCAGCAGCCAAGATTTTGGAGGGTCGGCGACCGGGGAGCTGTTTTTT.

CDR3: CAISELGQSSGNTIYF. CDR3 nucleotides: TGTGCCATCAGTGAATTAGGACAGTCCTCTGGAAACACCATATATTTT. This chain joins TRBV10-3 and TRBJ1-3, with D tentatively TRBD1 (6 bases). The germline gives CDR1 ENHRY, CDR2 SYGVKD. There are 16 residues in the CDR3. V lost 3 bases to trimming and J lost 0 bases, with 12 bases between them.

This clone was recorded once. The gene calls are TRBV10-1 and TRBJ2-5, with unresolved D. CDR1 and CDR2 from the germline V gene are WNHNN and SYGVQD (reference sequence). Deletions cut 4 bases from V and 2 bases from J, with 8 bases between. The CDR3 sequence is 13 residues long. This chain's CDR3 is CASSVGGQETQYF. The CDR3 DNA follows: TGCGCCAGCAGTGTTGGCGGTCAAGAGACCCAGTACTTC.

The chain uses TRBV5-6 and TRBJ1-6; D is unclear. CDR3 length equals 15 residues. The V end lost 0 bases, the J end lost 6 bases, and 10 bases lay between the germline ends. The germline V gene has CDR1 SGHDT and CDR2 YYEEEE. The CDR3: CASSLAAAPNSPLHF. The CDR3 DNA follows: TGTGCCAGCAGCTTGGCGGCAGCCCCTAATTCACCCCTCCACTTT.

This clone was counted a few times. This chain joins TRBV29-1 and TRBJ2-5, with D perhaps assigned TRBD1 or TRBD2 (5 bases each). V gave up 1 base and J gave up 4 bases, with 16 bases separating them. This CDR3 has 15 amino acids. CDR1 is SQVTM, CDR2 ANQGSEA, per germline. CDR3 loop: CSVEGGKAGRETQYF. As DNA, the CDR3 is TGCAGCGTTGAAGGGGGGAAGGCAGGGCGAGAGACCCAGTACTTC.

The V gene is TRBV18, the J gene TRBJ2-4, with 7 bases matching TRBD1. This CDR3 has 14 residues. V shed 3 bases, J shed 8 bases, and the junction held 7 bases outside the gene matches. Germline lookup yields CDR1 KGHSH and CDR2 LQKENI. CDR3 in amino acids: CASSPGQNRDIQYF. The CDR3 nucleotides are TGTGCCAGCTCACCGGGACAGAATCGAGACATTCAGTACTTC.

The rearrangement joins TRBV19 to TRBJ2-7; TRBD1 matches 9 bases. The CDR3 contains 14 residues. Germline CDR1 LNHDA, CDR2 SQIVND (reference sequence). Losses at the gene ends were 7 bases for V and 3 bases for J; bases not matched to a gene: 7. The CDR3 sequence is CASTRTGADYEQYF. CDR3 nucleotides: TGTGCCAGTACGCGGACAGGGGCTGACTACGAGCAGTACTTC. Full variable domain (missing parts from reference TRBV19 and TRBJ2-7): DGGITQSPKYLFRKEGQNVTLSCEQNLNHDAMYWYRQDPGQGLRLIYYSQIVNDFQKGDIAEGYSVSREKKESFPLTVTSAQKNPTAFYLCASTRTGADYEQYFGPGTRLTVT.